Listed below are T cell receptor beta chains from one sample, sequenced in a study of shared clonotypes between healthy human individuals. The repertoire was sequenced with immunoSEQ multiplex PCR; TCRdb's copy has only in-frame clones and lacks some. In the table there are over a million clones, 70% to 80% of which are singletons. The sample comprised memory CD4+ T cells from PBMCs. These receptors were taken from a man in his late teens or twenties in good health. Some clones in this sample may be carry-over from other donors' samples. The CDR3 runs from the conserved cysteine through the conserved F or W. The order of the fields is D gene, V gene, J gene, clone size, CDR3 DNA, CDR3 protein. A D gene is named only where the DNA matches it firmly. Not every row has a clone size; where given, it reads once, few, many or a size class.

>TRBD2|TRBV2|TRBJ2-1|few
TGTGCCAGCCAGGCGCCAGCGGGGTACAATGAGCAGTTCTTC
CASQAPAGYNEQFF
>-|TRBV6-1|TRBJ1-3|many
TGTGCCAGCCACTCCGCTGGAAACACCATATATTTT
CASHSAGNTIYF
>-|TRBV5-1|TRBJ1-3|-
TGCGCCAGCAGCTCCACAGGAGGAGTCGGAAACACCATATATTTT
CASSSTGGVGNTIYF
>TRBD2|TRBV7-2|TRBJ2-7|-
TGTGCCAGCAGCCCGGGACTAGCGGGAGCCAAGCAGTACTTC
CASSPGLAGAKQYF
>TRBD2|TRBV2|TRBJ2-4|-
TGTGCCAGCCGGGGGGGGAAAGAAGCCAAAAACATTCAGTACTTC
CASRGGKEAKNIQYF
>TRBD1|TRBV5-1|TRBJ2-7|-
TGCGCCAGCAGCTGGGGGACAGACTCCTACGAGCAGTACTTC
CASSWGTDSYEQYF
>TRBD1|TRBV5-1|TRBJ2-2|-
TGCGCCAGCAGCTTGGGGGGACAGGGTCCCGGGGAGCTGTTTTTT
CASSLGGQGPGELFF
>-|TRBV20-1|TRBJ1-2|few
TGCAGCATCAGCTCTAACTATGGCTACACCTTC
CSISSNYGYTF
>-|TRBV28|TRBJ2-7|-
TGTGCCAGCTCCGGGACATCCACCTACGAGCAGTACTTC
CASSGTSTYEQYF
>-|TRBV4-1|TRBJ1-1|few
TGCGCCAGCAGCCAAGAGGTTTGGGAGAACACTGAAGCTTTCTTT
CASSQEVWENTEAFF
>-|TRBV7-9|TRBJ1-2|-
TGTGCCAGCAGCTTGGACGGGGCTAACTATGGCTACACCTTC
CASSLDGANYGYTF
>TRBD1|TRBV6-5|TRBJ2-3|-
TGTGCCAGCAGTTACTCCGGACAGGGGTCGGAAGATACGCAGTATTTT
CASSYSGQGSEDTQYF